Presented here are 20 T cell receptor beta chains from one specimen sequenced in a study of blood T cell repertoires in COVID-19. The table came from immunoSEQ multiplex PCR; TCRdb's copy has only in-frame clones and leaves some out. The top ten clones hold around 20% of a sample with around 40,000 clones, 70% to 80% of them seen once. The sequenced material came from peripheral blood. The receptors were gathered from a man aged 70 or older with acute or convalescent COVID-19.

Only one count was recorded for this clone. The chain employs TRBV21-1 and TRBJ2-1; TRBD2 is the table's D call and was not checked against the DNA. TRBV21-1 counts as a pseudogene. This CDR3 contains 15 residues. CDR3 nucleotide sequence: TGTGCCCGACTCCAGCGGAACTCCCGGTACAATGAGCAGTTCTTC. Amino acid sequence: CARLQRNSRYNEQFF.

The rearrangement joins TRBV28 to TRBJ2-3; D is possibly TRBD1 (6 bases). The length of the CDR3 is 13 residues. Germline V gives CDR1 MDHEN, CDR2 SYDVKM. V was pared by 8 bases and J by 3 bases, with 12 bases between. Written as DNA, the CDR3 is TGTGCCAGCGGTACAGGGTTAACAGATACGCAGTATTTT. Protein: CASGTGLTDTQYF.

The V gene is TRBV24-1, the J gene TRBJ2-1; 16 nucleotides match TRBD2. Trimming cost V 4 bases and J 12 bases; bases outside gene matches: 11. Per germline, CDR1 KGHDR and CDR2 SFDVKD. The CDR3 has 17 residues. CDR3 DNA sequence: TGTGCCACCAGTGACTCTGGGACTAGCGGGAGGGGGGGACGGCAGTTCTTC. This codes for CATSDSGTSGRGGRQFF.

The chain recombines TRBV5-1 with TRBJ2-1, with a possible D match to TRBD1 (8 bases). The V end lost 0 bases, the J end lost 2 bases, and 18 bases lay between the germline ends. Germline values: CDR1 SGHRS, CDR2 YFSETQ. The CDR3 totals 18 residues. This CDR3 reads CASSLAASGQGTYNEQFF. The CDR3 DNA reads as TGCGCCAGCAGCTTGGCGGCTAGCGGACAGGGTACCTACAATGAGCAGTTCTTC.

The chain links TRBV5-1 to TRBJ2-3, with 8 positions matching TRBD2. This CDR3 region has 18 residues. V was clipped by 4 bases and J by 0 bases; unmatched bases: 13. The germline gives CDR1 SGHRS, CDR2 YFSETQ. This CDR3 is CASSKGVSGSPSTDTQYF. The CDR3 nucleotides read TGCGCCAGCAGCAAGGGGGTCAGCGGGAGCCCTAGCACAGATACGCAGTATTTT.

V gene TRBV12-3 or TRBV12-4 combines with J gene TRBJ1-2; 7 bases are a match to TRBD1. V was clipped by 1 base and J by 8 bases; unmatched bases: 4. This CDR3 has 13 amino acids. CDR3 in amino acids: CASSLGQGGGYTF. CDR3 coding DNA: TGTGCCAGCAGTTTAGGACAGGGTGGAGGCTACACCTTC.

This clone has only a few counts. The rearrangement links TRBV3-1 (or the pseudogene TRBV3-2) to TRBJ2-7; 7 positions match TRBD2. The CDR3 contains 16 residues. Germline loops: CDR1 LGHDT, CDR2 YNNKEL (reference sequence). V was pared by 1 base and J by 0 bases, with 6 bases of the junction left unmatched. The CDR3 here is CASSQAGTTRSYEQYF. In DNA form, the CDR3 reads TGTGCCAGCAGCCAAGCGGGGACTACCCGCTCCTACGAGCAGTACTTC.

This clone appeared a few times. This chain links TRBV11-2 with TRBJ2-1; 10 bases agree with TRBD2. The CDR3 length is 14 residues. With V trimmed by 4 bases and J by 6 bases, 3 bases remained unmatched. The germline V gene has CDR1 SGHAT and CDR2 FQNNGV. The CDR3 here is CASSWASGSNEQFF. The CDR3, as DNA: TGTGCCAGCAGCTGGGCTAGCGGGAGCAATGAGCAGTTCTTC.

This sequence joins TRBV12-3 or TRBV12-4 and TRBJ2-1, with D unclear. The CDR3 length is 13 residues. The V gene lost 2 bases and the J gene lost 5 bases, with 7 bases spanning the gap. CDR3 residues: CASSLLRNNEQFF. The CDR3, as DNA: TGTGCCAGCAGTTTACTGCGGAACAATGAGCAGTTCTTC.

The chain combines TRBV4-2 with TRBJ2-7, with 8 nucleotides matching TRBD1. The CDR3 loop spans 14 amino acids. Trimming removed 8 bases from V and 0 bases from J; junction bases left unmatched: 6. Looked up from germline, CDR1 is LGHNA and CDR2 is YNFKEQ. The CDR3 loop is CASGQDRVSYEQYF. The CDR3 nucleotides are TGTGCCAGCGGTCAGGACAGGGTCTCCTACGAGCAGTACTTC.

This clone was seen a handful of times. This chain joins TRBV28 and TRBJ1-5, with 8 bases fitting TRBD1. CDR3 length: 15 amino acids. The V gene's germline CDR1 is MDHEN and CDR2 SYDVKM. The J segment lost 0 bases and the V segment lost 3 bases, leaving 1 base of the junction unmatched. The CDR3 nucleotides are TGTGCCAGCAGTTTCCAGGGGGCTAGCAATCAGCCCCAGCATTTT. This codes for CASSFQGASNQPQHF.

The chain uses TRBV6-5 and TRBJ1-2, with a weak D call TRBD1 (6 bases). Trimming stripped 2 bases from V and 0 bases from J, with 13 bases between. Germline values: CDR1 MNHEY, CDR2 SVGAGI. The CDR3 is 16 residues long. CDR3 in DNA: TGTGCCAGCAGTTACCGTGGCAGGGGCGCTAACTATGGCTACACCTTC. It codes for CASSYRGRGANYGYTF.

The CDR3 region is CASSQGTETQYF. The CDR3 coding sequence is TGTGCCAGCAGTCAGGGCACGGAGACCCAGTACTTC. The chain combines TRBV28 with TRBJ2-5, with D maybe TRBD1 (5 bases). This CDR3 comprises 12 residues. In germline, CDR1 is MDHEN, CDR2 SYDVKM. V was shortened by 5 bases and J by 5 bases, with 9 bases between the two germline ends.

V is TRBV2 and J is TRBJ1-4; 8 nucleotides line up with TRBD1. V lost 3 bases and J lost 8; bases outside the gene matches: 8. This CDR3 is 15 amino acids long. Germline-derived CDR1 and CDR2 are SNHLY and FYNNEI. The CDR3, as DNA: TGTGCCAGCAGTGACCAGACAGGGGCGAGAGAAAAACTGTTTTTT. It specifies CASSDQTGAREKLFF.

This clone was counted between two and nine times. V gene TRBV2 combines with J gene TRBJ2-3, with D maybe TRBD1 (8 bases). The germline V gene encodes CDR1 SNHLY and CDR2 FYNNEI. V lost 4 bases and J 4 bases, leaving 15 bases between the germline ends. The CDR3 sequence is 15 residues long. CDR3 in amino acids: CASSGYRGGPDTQYF. CDR3 in DNA: TGTGCCAGCAGTGGTTACAGGGGGGGGCCAGATACGCAGTATTTT.

The chain couples TRBV27 to TRBJ2-1, with TRBD2 matching over 10 bases. Germline V gene sequence: CDR1 MNHEY, CDR2 SMNVEV (reference sequence). The CDR3 contains 17 residues. J lost 0 bases, V lost 1 base, and 3 bases had no gene match. In nucleotides, the CDR3 is TGTGCCAGCAGTTTATGGCCTAGCGGGGGCTCCTACAATGAGCAGTTCTTC. Translation gives CASSLWPSGGSYNEQFF.

The V call is TRBV10-2, the J call TRBJ2-2, with a weak D call TRBD2 (6 bases). CDR1 is WSHSY and CDR2 is SAAADI in the germline V gene. Trimming stripped 11 bases from V and 0 bases from J, with 16 bases between. The CDR3 loop spans 15 amino acids. For the CDR3, the DNA is TGCGCCGCGTTCAACCGGGACTCGAACACCGGGGAGCTGTTTTTT. This gives the protein CAAFNRDSNTGELFF.

The CDR3 here is CASSPGLAGAGSYEQYF. The DNA of the CDR3 is TGTGCCAGCAGCCCGGGACTAGCGGGAGCCGGCTCCTACGAGCAGTACTTC. This chain joins TRBV7-8 and TRBJ2-7; 14 nucleotides match TRBD2. Germline CDR1 SGHVS, CDR2 FQNEAQ. The CDR3 consists of 17 residues. V shed 5 bases and J 0 bases; nucleotides not matched to a gene: 6.

V and J are TRBV28 and TRBJ2-1, with 7 bases aligning to TRBD2. CDR1 is MDHEN, CDR2 SYDVKM, per germline. V dropped 7 bases and J dropped 0; count of bases not matched to a gene: 18. The CDR3 has 19 amino acids. CDR3 sequence reads: CASTSGTEEAGLSYNEQFF. In DNA form, the CDR3 reads TGTGCCAGCACCAGCGGGACCGAGGAAGCGGGCCTCTCCTACAATGAGCAGTTCTTC.

This chain links TRBV6-4 with TRBJ2-1, with D possibly TRBD1 on 6 matching bases. With 2 bases removed from V and 2 bases from J, the gap between germline ends came to 10 bases. CDR1 and CDR2 from the germline V gene are MRHNA and SNTAGT. The CDR3 spans 15 residues. The CDR3 bases are TGTGCCAGCAGTGACGGAGGACAGCCCTACAATGAGCAGTTCTTC. The encoded protein is CASSDGGQPYNEQFF.